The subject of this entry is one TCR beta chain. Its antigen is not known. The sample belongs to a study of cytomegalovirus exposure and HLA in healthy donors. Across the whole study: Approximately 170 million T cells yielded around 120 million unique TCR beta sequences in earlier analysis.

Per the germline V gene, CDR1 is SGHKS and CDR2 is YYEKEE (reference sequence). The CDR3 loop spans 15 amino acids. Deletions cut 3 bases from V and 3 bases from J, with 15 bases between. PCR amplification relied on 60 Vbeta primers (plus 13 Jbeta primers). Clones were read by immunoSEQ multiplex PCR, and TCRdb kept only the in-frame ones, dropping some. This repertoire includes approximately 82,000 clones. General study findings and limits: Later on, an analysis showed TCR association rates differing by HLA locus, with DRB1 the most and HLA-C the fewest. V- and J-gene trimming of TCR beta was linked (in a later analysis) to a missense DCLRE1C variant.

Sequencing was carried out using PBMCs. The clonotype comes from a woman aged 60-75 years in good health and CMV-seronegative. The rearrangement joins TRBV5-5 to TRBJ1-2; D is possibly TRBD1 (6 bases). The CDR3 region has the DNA TGTGCCAGCAGCTCTCCGCGGGGGGCGCACTATGGCTACACCTTC. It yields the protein CASSSPRGAHYGYTF.